These 18 T cell receptor beta chains originate from one sample sequenced in a study of T cell responses to AZD1222 COVID-19 vaccine. TCRdb keeps only in-frame clones here, not all; method: immunoSEQ multiplex PCR. Among approximately 140,000 clones, around 91% were seen once, and the ten largest hold 5.2%. The sample here was peripheral blood, taken on day 0 of AZD1222 vaccination. Receptors originate from an adult in good health.

V and J are TRBV6-5 and TRBJ2-1; weak D call: TRBD2 (6 bases). The length of the CDR3 is 15 residues. CDR1 and CDR2 (germline): MNHEY, SVGAGI. The V and J ends lost 5 bases and 6 bases respectively, with 17 bases between them. CDR3 residues: CASSQRRLGGNEQFF. The DNA for the CDR3 is TGTGCCAGCAGTCAAAGGCGACTAGGCGGCAATGAGCAGTTCTTC.

About this clone itself: A read error may produce the germline difference seen at one junction end. The genes are TRBV3-1 (or the pseudogene TRBV3-2) and TRBJ2-7; the match to TRBD1 covers 8 bases. Germline CDR1 and CDR2: LGHDT and YNNKEL (reference sequence). The length of the CDR3 is 15 residues. CDR3 nucleotides: TGTGCCAGCAGTCAAGACAGGGGAAAGACCTACGAGCAGTACTTC. Encoded protein: CASSQDRGKTYEQYF.

The rearrangement joins TRBV5-1 to TRBJ2-1, with TRBD2 as a possible D gene (5 bases). Germline V gene data show CDR1 as SGHRS and CDR2 as YFSETQ. This CDR3 is 14 amino acids long. With 0 bases removed from V and 2 bases from J, the gap between germline ends came to 6 bases. In DNA, the CDR3 is TGCGCCAGCAGCTTGGGAGGGCCCTACAATGAGCAGTTCTTC. Translation gives CASSLGGPYNEQFF.

The J gene is TRBJ2-7, the V gene TRBV7-2; a possible D gene is TRBD2 (5 bases). The CDR3 has 13 residues. V gave up 2 bases and J gave up 2 bases, with 7 bases separating them. CDR1 and CDR2 from the germline V gene are SGHTA and FQGNSA. The CDR3 sequence is CASSLNGAYEQYF. The CDR3 coding sequence is TGTGCCAGCAGCTTAAACGGGGCCTACGAGCAGTACTTC.

The rearrangement joins TRBV7-8 to TRBJ1-2; weak D call: TRBD1 (5 bases). CDR3 length: 16 amino acids. Trimming left V 5 bases short and J 4 bases short, with 20 bases between. CDR1 is SGHVS, CDR2 FQNEAQ, per germline. CDR3 residues: CASSQWEGLLGYGYTF. The CDR3, as DNA: TGTGCCAGCAGCCAATGGGAGGGGCTGCTGGGCTATGGCTACACCTTC.

The rearrangement links TRBV4-1 to TRBJ1-1, with 9 bases lining up with TRBD1. Germline V gives CDR1 MGHRA, CDR2 YSYEKL. The J segment lost 4 bases and the V segment lost 4 bases, leaving 10 bases of the junction unmatched. This CDR3 is 16 amino acids long. CDR3 residues: CASSPTGQGLGTEAFF. The CDR3 DNA is TGCGCCAGCAGCCCAACTGGACAGGGGTTGGGCACTGAAGCTTTCTTT.

The chain carries TRBV12-3 or TRBV12-4 and TRBJ2-5, with D maybe TRBD2 (6 bases). V shed 2 bases and J shed 5 bases, with 9 bases lying between them. CDR3 size: 13 residues. CDR3 sequence reads: CASSLSGGETQYF. CDR3 in DNA: TGTGCCAGCAGTTTATCTGGGGGGGAGACCCAGTACTTC.

This chain uses TRBV27 with TRBJ1-4, with 10 nucleotides matching TRBD1. CDR1 and CDR2 from the germline V gene are MNHEY and SMNVEV (reference sequence). Unmatched junction bases numbered 7, after V lost 5 bases and J lost 7 bases. The CDR3 has 15 amino acids. CDR3 residues: CASSPRQGAGEKLFF. The CDR3 coding sequence is TGTGCCAGCAGTCCACGACAGGGGGCTGGTGAAAAACTGTTTTTT.

The rearrangement uses TRBV28 and TRBJ1-1; 9 positions agree with TRBD1. Losses at the gene ends were 1 base for V and 6 bases for J; bases not matched to a gene: 3. The germline V gene has CDR1 MDHEN and CDR2 SYDVKM. This CDR3 contains 14 residues. As DNA, the CDR3 is TGTGCCAGCAGTTTATTGACAGGGGGGGCTGAAGCTTTCTTT. Protein sequence: CASSLLTGGAEAFF.

The chain combines TRBV16 with TRBJ2-7; possible D gene TRBD1, 6 bases. CDR3 length: 14 residues. CDR1 KGHSY and CDR2 FQNENV come from the germline V gene. V lost 3 bases and J lost 0, with 9 bases in between. The CDR3 loop is CASSHGTSSYEQYF. The CDR3 DNA is TGTGCCAGCAGCCACGGGACAAGCTCCTACGAGCAGTACTTC.

V usage is TRBV9 and J usage is TRBJ1-2, with 12 bases fitting TRBD1. Germline V CDR1 and CDR2: SGDLS, YYNGEE. With 1 base clipped from V and 8 bases from J, the junction kept 15 bases outside the gene matches. There are 18 residues in the CDR3. CDR3 sequence: CASSVTPGQGALEVGYTF. CDR3 DNA: TGTGCCAGCAGCGTAACGCCGGGACAGGGGGCCTTAGAAGTGGGCTACACCTTC.

This rearrangement joins TRBV9 to TRBJ2-1; 14 bases are shared with TRBD2. CDR1 is SGDLS, CDR2 YYNGEE, per germline. There are 15 residues in the CDR3. Trimming took 4 bases from V and 8 from J; bases not matched to a gene: 5. CDR3 protein: CASSSRLAGGYEQFF. CDR3 in DNA: TGTGCCAGCAGCTCTCGACTAGCGGGAGGGTATGAGCAGTTCTTC.

This chain uses TRBV4-1 with TRBJ2-7; D not certain. The CDR3 runs to 13 residues. The germline gives CDR1 MGHRA, CDR2 YSYEKL. V shed 2 bases and J shed 2 bases, with 7 bases lying between them. CDR3: CASSQRAAYEQYF. For the CDR3, the DNA is TGCGCCAGCAGCCAAAGGGCAGCCTACGAGCAGTACTTC.

The CDR3 here is CASSQSNFVDTGELFF. The CDR3 bases are TGCGCCAGCAGCCAAAGTAACTTTGTCGACACCGGGGAGCTGTTTTTT. The chain has TRBV4-3 and TRBJ2-2; D remains unclear. CDR1 is LGHNA, CDR2 YSLEER, per germline. V lost 2 bases and J lost 3, with 13 bases in between. This CDR3 is 16 amino acids long.

The chain combines TRBV11-2 with TRBJ2-7; TRBD1 might be the D (6 bases). The CDR3 loop spans 13 amino acids. V was cut by 4 bases and J by 11 bases, with 18 bases left in between. The germline V gene has CDR1 SGHAT and CDR2 FQNNGV. CDR3 DNA: TGTGCCAGCAGCTCCAGGGGAGCGGCAGGGAAGTACTTC. Translated: CASSSRGAAGKYF.

The chain joins TRBV15 to TRBJ1-1; TRBD1 matches 7 bases. After removal of 1 base from V and 7 bases from J, the junction contained 12 bases not matched to a gene. Per the germline V gene, CDR1 is LNHNV and CDR2 is YYDKDF (reference sequence). The CDR3 covers 16 residues. The CDR3 nucleotides read TGTGCCACCAGCAGAGCCGGGACAGAAGACTTAAGTGAAGCTTTCTTT. This encodes CATSRAGTEDLSEAFF. Full variable domain (missing parts from reference TRBV15 and TRBJ1-1): DAMVIQNPRYQVTQFGKPVTLSCSQTLNHNVMYWYQQKSSQAPKLLFHYYDKDFNNEADTPDNFQSRRPNTSFCFLDIRSPGLGDTAMYLCATSRAGTEDLSEAFFGQGTRLTVV.

The V gene is TRBV13, the J gene TRBJ1-6; D perhaps matches TRBD1 (5 bases). Germline V gives CDR1 PRHDT, CDR2 FYEKMQ (reference sequence). The V end lost 3 bases, the J end lost 6 bases, and 12 bases lay between the germline ends. The CDR3 has 15 amino acids. The CDR3: CASSLLTRANSPLHF. For the CDR3, the DNA is TGTGCCAGCAGCTTGTTAACCAGGGCTAATTCACCCCTCCACTTT.

V is TRBV5-6 and J is TRBJ2-3, with D uncertain. This CDR3 region has 12 residues. Germline CDR1 reads SGHDT; CDR2 reads YYEEEE. V gave up 4 bases and J gave up 2 bases, with 5 bases separating them. The CDR3 DNA reads TGTGCCAGCAGCCTCTTCACAGATACGCAGTATTTT. This encodes CASSLFTDTQYF.